This record covers a single T cell receptor beta chain. TCRdb's table, derived via immunoSEQ multiplex PCR, lists solely in-frame clones and lacks some. The sample lists about a million clones, under 80% occurring once. CDR3 length equals 15 residues. Germline CDR1 and CDR2: LGHNT and FRNRAP. Trimming cost V 5 bases and J 2 bases, with 12 bases left between them. The sample comes from a study of shared clonotypes between healthy human individuals. Sequenced input: memory CD4+ T cells sorted from blood. Subset of the sample: CD45RA-negative fraction. This receptor was taken from a man aged 18 to 35 in good health. The chain couples TRBV12-5 to TRBJ2-2; D may correspond to TRBD1 or TRBD2 (5 bases each). The CDR3 sequence: CASGGGGANTGELFF. DNA for the CDR3: TGTGCTAGTGGTGGTGGGGGAGCCAACACCGGGGAGCTGTTTTTT.